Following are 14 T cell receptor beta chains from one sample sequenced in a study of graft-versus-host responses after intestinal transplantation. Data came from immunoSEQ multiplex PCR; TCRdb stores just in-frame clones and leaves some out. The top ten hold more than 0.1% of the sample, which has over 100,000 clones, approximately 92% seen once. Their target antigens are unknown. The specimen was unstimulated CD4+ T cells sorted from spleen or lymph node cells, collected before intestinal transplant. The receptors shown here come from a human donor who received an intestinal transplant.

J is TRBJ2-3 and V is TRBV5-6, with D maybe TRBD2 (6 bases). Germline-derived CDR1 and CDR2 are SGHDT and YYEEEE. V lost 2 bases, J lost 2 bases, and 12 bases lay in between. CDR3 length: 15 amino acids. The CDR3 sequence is CASSFTGLLTDTQYF. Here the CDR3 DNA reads TGTGCCAGCAGCTTTACGGGACTCCTCACAGATACGCAGTATTTT.

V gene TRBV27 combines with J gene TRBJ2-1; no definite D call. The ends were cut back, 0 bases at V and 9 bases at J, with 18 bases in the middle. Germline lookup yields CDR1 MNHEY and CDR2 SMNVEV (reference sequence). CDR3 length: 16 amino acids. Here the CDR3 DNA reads TGTGCCAGCAGTTTATCTCAGCTCTCGATGGAGAGTGAGCAGTTCTTC. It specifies CASSLSQLSMESEQFF.

The CDR3 reads CASSQGFYSGNTIYF. CDR3 in DNA: TGTGCCAGCAGCCAAGGGTTTTACTCTGGAAACACCATATATTTT. The chain employs TRBV14 and TRBJ1-3; D remains unclear. The germline V gene encodes CDR1 SGHDN and CDR2 FVKESK. The CDR3 sequence is 15 residues long. Trimming cost V 1 base and J 0 bases, with 7 bases left between them.

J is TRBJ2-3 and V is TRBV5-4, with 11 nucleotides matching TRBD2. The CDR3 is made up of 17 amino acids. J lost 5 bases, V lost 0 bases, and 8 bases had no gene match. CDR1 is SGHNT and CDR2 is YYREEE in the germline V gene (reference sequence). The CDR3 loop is CASSLAKLAGVGDTQYF. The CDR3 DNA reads TGTGCCAGCAGCTTGGCCAAACTAGCGGGAGTCGGAGATACGCAGTATTTT.

The CDR3 region is CASSFATAKNIQYF. Here the CDR3 DNA reads TGTGCCAGCAGCTTCGCGACAGCCAAAAACATTCAGTACTTC. The V gene is TRBV5-6, the J gene TRBJ2-4; D gene unclear. CDR1 SGHDT and CDR2 YYEEEE come from the germline V gene. Trimming stripped 2 bases from V and 0 bases from J, with 6 bases between. This CDR3 region has 14 residues.

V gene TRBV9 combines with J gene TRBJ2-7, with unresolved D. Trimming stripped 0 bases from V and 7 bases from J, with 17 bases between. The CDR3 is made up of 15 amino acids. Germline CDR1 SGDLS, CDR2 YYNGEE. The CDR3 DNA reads TGTGCCAGCAGCGTAGGCCAGGCCCTTACCGGGGAGCAGTACTTC. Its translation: CASSVGQALTGEQYF.

CDR3 coding DNA: TGCGCCAGCAGATTTACAGAGCAAGAGACCCAGTACTTC. Translated: CASRFTEQETQYF. The chain combines TRBV5-1 with TRBJ2-5, with unresolved D. This CDR3 is built from 13 residues. The germline gives CDR1 SGHRS, CDR2 YFSETQ. V was pared by 5 bases and J by 2 bases, with 10 bases between.

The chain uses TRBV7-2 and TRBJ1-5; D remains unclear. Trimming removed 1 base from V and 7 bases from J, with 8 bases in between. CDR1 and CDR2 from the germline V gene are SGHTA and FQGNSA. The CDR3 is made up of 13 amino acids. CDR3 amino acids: CASSLVSGQPQHF. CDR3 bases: TGTGCCAGCAGCTTAGTTTCGGGGCAGCCCCAGCATTTT. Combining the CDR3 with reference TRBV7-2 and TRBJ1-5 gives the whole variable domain GAGVSQSPSNKVTEKGKDVELRCDPISGHTALYWYRQSLGQGLEFLIYFQGNSAPDKSGLPSDRFSAERTGGSVSTLTIQRTQQEDSAVYLCASSLVSGQPQHFGDGTRLSIL.

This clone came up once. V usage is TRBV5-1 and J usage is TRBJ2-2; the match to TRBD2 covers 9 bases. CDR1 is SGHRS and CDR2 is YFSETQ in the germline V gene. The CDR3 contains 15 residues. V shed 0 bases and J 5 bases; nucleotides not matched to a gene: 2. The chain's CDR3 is CASSLASGRTGELFF. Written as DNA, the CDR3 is TGCGCCAGCAGCTTGGCGAGCGGGAGGACCGGGGAGCTGTTTTTT. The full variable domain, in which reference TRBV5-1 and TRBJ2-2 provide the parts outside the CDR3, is KAGVTQTPRYLIKTRGQQVTLSCSPISGHRSVSWYQQTPGQGLQFLFEYFSETQRNKGNFPGRFSGRQFSNSRSEMNVSTLELGDSALYLCASSLASGRTGELFFGEGSRLTVL.

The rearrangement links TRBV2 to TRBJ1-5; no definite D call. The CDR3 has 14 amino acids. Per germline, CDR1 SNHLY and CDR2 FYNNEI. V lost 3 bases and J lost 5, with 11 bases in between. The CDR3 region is CASSERLQDQPQHF. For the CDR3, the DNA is TGTGCCAGCAGTGAGAGACTCCAGGATCAGCCCCAGCATTTT.

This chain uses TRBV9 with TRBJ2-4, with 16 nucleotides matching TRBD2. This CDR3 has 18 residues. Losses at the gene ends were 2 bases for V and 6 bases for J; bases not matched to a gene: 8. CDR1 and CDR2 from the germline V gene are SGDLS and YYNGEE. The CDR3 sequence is CASSVSEGTSGRGNIQYF. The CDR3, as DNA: TGTGCCAGCAGCGTGTCGGAGGGGACTAGCGGGAGGGGAAACATTCAGTACTTC.

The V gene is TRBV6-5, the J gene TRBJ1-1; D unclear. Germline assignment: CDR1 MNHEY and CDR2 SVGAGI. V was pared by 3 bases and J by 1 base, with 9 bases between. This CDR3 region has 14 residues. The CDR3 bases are TGTGCCAGCAGTTATCTTGGGAAGAACACTGAAGCTTTCTTT. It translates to CASSYLGKNTEAFF.

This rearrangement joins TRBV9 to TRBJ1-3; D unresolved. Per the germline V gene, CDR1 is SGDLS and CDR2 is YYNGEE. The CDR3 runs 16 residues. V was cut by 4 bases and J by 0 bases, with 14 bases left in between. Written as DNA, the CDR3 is TGTGCCAGCAGCCCCCCGGCGGGGTTCTCTGGAAACACCATATATTTT. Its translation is CASSPPAGFSGNTIYF.

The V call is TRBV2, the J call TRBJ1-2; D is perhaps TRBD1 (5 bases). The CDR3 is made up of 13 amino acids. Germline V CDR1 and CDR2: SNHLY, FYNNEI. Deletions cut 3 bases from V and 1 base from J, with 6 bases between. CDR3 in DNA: TGTGCCAGCAGTGAGGGGGTTAACTATGGCTACACCTTC. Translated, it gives CASSEGVNYGYTF.